Listed here is a single TCR beta chain. The CDR3 covers 14 residues. Trimming cost V 8 bases and J 2 bases, with 13 bases left between them. Germline CDR1 SNHLY, CDR2 FYNNEI. These data originate in a study of blood T cell repertoires in COVID-19. Across the study: COVID-19 samples, acute and convalescent, were from the United States, Italy and Spain. From T cells, B-cell-depleted T cells, or PBMCs came the material, which was cDNA or gDNA.

Only in-frame clones appear in the TCRdb table, and some are missing; sequencing was by immunoSEQ multiplex PCR. The sample lists about 75,000 clones, 75% to 90% seen once, with around 2.6% in the top ten. What was sequenced was peripheral blood. V gene TRBV2 combines with J gene TRBJ1-3; the D is unclear. This TCR came from a human donor in a cohort sampled during active COVID-19. The CDR3 bases are TGTGCCAGCTATTCGGACTTTCCTGGAAACACCATATATTTT. Protein: CASYSDFPGNTIYF.